This TCR beta chain is drawn from a study of T cells after yellow fever vaccination. General study results and limits: Of the clonotypes, a small share occurred in both CD4 and CD8 compartments. The secondary response peaked faster, at day 5 versus 15, but was weaker.

The authors made TCR cDNA by 5'RACE template switching, adding a universal primer site and UMIs. TCRdb independently ran MiXCR on the 5' RACE reads; one entry per CDR3 protein. The data show about 310,000 distinct CDR3 sequences, roughly 3.5% seen once. Note on this clonotype: The antigen is not known. A read error may explain this, as a much larger clone is one base away.

This specimen was PBMCs, taken on the day of the yellow fever booster vaccination. The TCR sequence derives from a young man who received the YFV17D yellow fever vaccine.

The CDR3 region has the DNA TGCGCCAGCAGACCGCCGGAGACAGGGAGCCCTGAAGCTTTCTTT. It yields the protein CASRPPETGSPEAFF. The rearrangement joins TRBV5-1 to TRBJ1-1; TRBD1 matches at 7 bases. Germline values: CDR1 SGHRS, CDR2 YFSETQ. Germline trimming cut 5 bases from V and 6 bases from J; bases unmatched to any gene: 13. The CDR3 contains 15 residues.